Below, 27 T cell receptor beta chains from the same sample are listed, as sequenced in a study of pediatric ulcerative colitis. One to two pinch biopsies were taken from the rectum during colonoscopy. The repertoire was sequenced with immunoSEQ multiplex PCR; TCRdb's copy has only in-frame clones and lacks some. The data show tens of thousands of clones, 75% seen once. Sequencing was carried out using gut tissue. Receptor source: a boy aged 5 to 17 with severe ulcerative colitis.

V and J are TRBV20-1 and TRBJ2-5, with D unresolved. CDR3 length: 11 residues. V lost 6 bases to trimming and J lost 4 bases, with 9 bases between them. The germline gives CDR1 DFQATT, CDR2 SNEGSKA (reference sequence). The CDR3 is CSAWWSETQYF. The DNA of the CDR3 is TGCAGTGCGTGGTGGTCAGAGACCCAGTACTTC.

The gene calls are TRBV2 and TRBJ2-5, with a weak D call TRBD2 (6 bases). The germline gives CDR1 SNHLY, CDR2 FYNNEI. The ends were cut back, 5 bases at V and 7 bases at J, with 14 bases in the middle. The CDR3 contains 13 residues. The CDR3 loop reads CASSSELEGTQYF. The CDR3 DNA is TGTGCCAGCAGTTCTGAGTTGGAGGGGACCCAGTACTTC.

The rearrangement joins TRBV29-1 to TRBJ1-1, with 7 bases aligning to TRBD1. V gave up 6 bases and J gave up 5 bases; unmatched junction bases: 3. CDR1 is SQVTM and CDR2 is ANQGSEA in the germline V gene. This CDR3 is 11 amino acids long. The CDR3 sequence is CSVIQGTEAFF. The CDR3, as DNA: TGCAGCGTGATACAGGGGACTGAAGCTTTCTTT.

Only one count was recorded for this clone. The chain employs TRBV15 and TRBJ2-5; D might be TRBD1 or TRBD2, each matching 6 bases. V was pared by 1 base and J by 5 bases, with 11 bases between. The CDR3 runs to 14 residues. In germline, CDR1 is LNHNV, CDR2 YYDKDF (reference sequence). CDR3: CATSRVGGQETQYF. In DNA form, the CDR3 reads TGTGCCACCAGCAGAGTGGGGGGCCAGGAGACCCAGTACTTC.

V usage is TRBV19 and J usage is TRBJ1-1; D is uncertain. The CDR3 spans 12 residues. The germline V gene encodes CDR1 LNHDA and CDR2 SQIVND (reference sequence). V lost 4 bases and J lost 7, with 10 bases in between. The chain's CDR3 is CASSRSGDEAFF. The CDR3, as DNA: TGTGCCAGTAGTAGGAGCGGGGATGAAGCTTTCTTT.

The chain employs TRBV30 and TRBJ2-1; D is ambiguous. The V gene lost 3 bases and the J gene lost 4 bases, with 13 bases spanning the gap. CDR1 is GTSNPN, CDR2 SVGIG, per germline (reference sequence). This CDR3 is built from 14 residues. This CDR3 reads CAWRRPNLYNEQFF. The CDR3 DNA reads as TGTGCCTGGAGACGTCCCAATCTTTACAATGAGCAGTTCTTC.

In the case of this clone: As the CDR3 is not closed by the conserved phenylalanine or tryptophan, this likely results from a read error. The J gene is TRBJ1-6, the V gene TRBV13; 7 positions match TRBD1. The CDR3 has 16 amino acids. Trimming took 6 bases from V and 3 from J; bases not matched to a gene: 8. Germline CDR1 PRHDT, CDR2 FYEKMQ (reference sequence). The CDR3 DNA follows: TGTGCCAGCAGACAGAGACAGGGACACTATAATTCACCCCTCCACCTT. Protein product: CASRQRQGHYNSPLHL.

The chain combines TRBV29-1 with TRBJ2-5, with D perhaps matching TRBD1 (6 bases). The germline gives CDR1 SQVTM, CDR2 ANQGSEA. V was shortened by 6 bases and J by 10 bases, with 18 bases between the two germline ends. This CDR3 contains 12 residues. CDR3 coding DNA: TGCAGCGTCGATTGGGGACATGATATCCAGTACTTC. Translating gives CSVDWGHDIQYF.

V is TRBV28 and J is TRBJ1-5; no reliable D call. The CDR3 runs to 14 residues. The V gene's germline CDR1 is MDHEN and CDR2 SYDVKM. Trimming took off 9 bases at V and 2 bases at J, with 14 bases between the two ends. CDR3 DNA: TGTGCCAGTCGTGCGGCCGGGGGCAATCAGCCCCAGCATTTT. Its translation: CASRAAGGNQPQHF.

The chain couples TRBV6-1 to TRBJ2-1; a weak D match, TRBD2 (5 bases). V lost 6 bases, J lost 1 base, and 13 bases lay in between. Germline V lookup: CDR1 MNHNS, CDR2 SASEGT. CDR3 length equals 15 residues. CDR3 in DNA: TGTGCCAGCAGACCCCGAGGGTTGTCCTACAATGAGCAGTTCTTC. Translation gives CASRPRGLSYNEQFF.

J is TRBJ2-7 and V is TRBV11-2; 7 bases are a match to TRBD1. Germline V lookup: CDR1 SGHAT, CDR2 FQNNGV. Trimming took 5 bases from V and 2 from J; bases not matched to a gene: 6. The CDR3 is made up of 14 amino acids. CDR3 nucleotides: TGTGCCAGCAGCCCACAGGGGTTAACCTACGAGCAGTACTTC. Protein sequence: CASSPQGLTYEQYF.

V and J are TRBV7-9 and TRBJ1-1; no clear D. The CDR3 is made up of 13 amino acids. The germline CDR1 and CDR2 sequences are SEHNR and FQNEAQ (reference sequence). V lost 5 bases, J lost 4 bases, and 11 bases lay in between. CDR3 nucleotides: TGTGCCAGCAGCCCCCAGGAAGTCACTGAAGCTTTCTTT. This gives the protein CASSPQEVTEAFF.

The chain carries TRBV2 and TRBJ2-5; D gene uncertain. This CDR3 spans 14 amino acids. Germline lookup yields CDR1 SNHLY and CDR2 FYNNEI. Trimming left V 3 bases short and J 0 bases short, with 8 bases between. The CDR3 DNA is TGTGCCAGCAGTGAGGGCAGAAACCAAGAGACCCAGTACTTC. This encodes CASSEGRNQETQYF.

The table lists this clone with a few counts. J is TRBJ1-6 and V is TRBV2, with D unresolved. Germline V lookup: CDR1 SNHLY, CDR2 FYNNEI. Trimming cost V 8 bases and J 6 bases, with 17 bases left between them. The CDR3 runs 15 residues. CDR3 coding DNA: TGTGCCAGCCGGCCTCTGGTTCTAGGTAATTCACCCCTCCACTTT. Amino acid sequence: CASRPLVLGNSPLHF. The variable domain in full, with the rest retrieved from reference TRBV2 and TRBJ1-6, is EPEVTQTPSHQVTQMGQEVILRCVPISNHLYFYWYRQILGQKVEFLVSFYNNEISEKSEIFDDQFSVERPDGSNFTLKIRSTKLEDSAMYFCASRPLVLGNSPLHFGNGTRLTVT.

This chain joins TRBV30 and TRBJ1-4; weak D call: TRBD1 (5 bases). V was shortened by 4 bases and J by 8 bases, with 14 bases between the two germline ends. This CDR3 has 13 amino acids. Germline CDR1 and CDR2: GTSNPN and SVGIG (reference sequence). CDR3 sequence reads: CAWTKRDGEKLFF. CDR3 sequence (DNA): TGTGCCTGGACCAAAAGGGACGGCGAAAAACTGTTTTTT.

The chain joins TRBV27 to TRBJ2-7, with 9 bases identical to TRBD1. This CDR3 has 14 residues. The ends lost 7 bases at V and 4 bases at J; junction bases unmatched: 8. CDR1 is MNHEY and CDR2 is SMNVEV in the germline V gene (reference sequence). The CDR3 DNA is TGTGCCAGCACCCTAGGGACAGGGTCTTACGAGCAGTACTTC. The encoded protein is CASTLGTGSYEQYF.

This chain uses TRBV2 with TRBJ2-3; 14 positions match TRBD2. CDR1 and CDR2 from the germline V gene are SNHLY and FYNNEI. V shed 7 bases, J shed 6 bases, and the junction held 6 bases outside the gene matches. The CDR3 is 15 amino acids. Here the CDR3 DNA reads TGTGCCAGCACCTCCGGGACTAGCGGGGGTGATACGCAGTATTTT. Encoded protein: CASTSGTSGGDTQYF.

Only a few counts were recorded for this clone. The chain links TRBV7-9 to TRBJ2-5; 11 nucleotides agree with TRBD1. V lost 5 bases and J lost 5; bases outside the gene matches: 7. The CDR3 is made up of 15 amino acids. Germline CDR1 SEHNR, CDR2 FQNEAQ (reference sequence). The CDR3 DNA follows: TGTGCCAGCAGCCTGGGACAGGGGGTTCGGGAGACCCAGTACTTC. It translates to CASSLGQGVRETQYF.

The V call is TRBV19, the J call TRBJ1-2; D remains unclear. Trimming removed 6 bases from V and 0 bases from J, with 11 bases in between. The CDR3 is made up of 14 amino acids. CDR1 is LNHDA and CDR2 is SQIVND in the germline V gene (reference sequence). CDR3 nucleotides: TGTGCCAGTAGCCGGACGGGAGCTAACTATGGCTACACCTTC. Protein sequence: CASSRTGANYGYTF.

This chain links TRBV25-1 with TRBJ1-1; 8 bases match TRBD1. The CDR3 spans 15 residues. Looked up from germline, CDR1 is MGHDK and CDR2 is SYGVNS. Trimming removed 4 bases from V and 4 bases from J; junction bases left unmatched: 8. The CDR3 DNA follows: TGTGCCAGCAGTGGGACAGGGCTTGATAGCACTGAAGCTTTCTTT. Translating gives CASSGTGLDSTEAFF.

This chain uses TRBV5-1 with TRBJ2-5; no reliable D call. Trimming left V 4 bases short and J 4 bases short, with 17 bases between. The length of the CDR3 is 15 residues. From germline, CDR1 is SGHRS and CDR2 YFSETQ. The CDR3 loop is CASSPQTLGIETQYF. The CDR3 DNA reads as TGCGCCAGCAGCCCCCAGACGCTGGGGATAGAGACCCAGTACTTC.

The V call is TRBV5-6, the J call TRBJ2-2, with a possible D match to TRBD1 (6 bases). This CDR3 is 16 amino acids long. CDR1 is SGHDT, CDR2 YYEEEE, per germline. Trimming removed 1 base from V and 6 bases from J, with 16 bases in between. The CDR3 sequence: CASSLTRWQGSGELFF. CDR3 DNA: TGTGCCAGCAGCTTGACTCGATGGCAGGGGTCCGGGGAGCTGTTTTTT.

The rearrangement joins TRBV6-6 to TRBJ2-3; perhaps TRBD2 as D (7 bases). The CDR3 is 14 residues long. Germline V CDR1 and CDR2: MNHNY, SVGAGI (reference sequence). V lost 7 bases to trimming and J lost 5 bases, with 16 bases between them. In DNA form, the CDR3 reads TGTGCCAGCAACTCTGGGGGGGCGGGAGATACGCAGTATTTT. It specifies CASNSGGAGDTQYF.

This clone was counted once. The chain is built from TRBV4-1 and TRBJ2-3, with D perhaps TRBD2 (5 bases). CDR3 length: 17 residues. Trimming shortened V by 1 base and J by 2 bases, and 16 bases separated the two germline ends. Germline CDR1 reads MGHRA; CDR2 reads YSYEKL. The DNA of the CDR3 is TGCGCCAGCAGCCAAGGGTCCGTAACGGGGAACACAGATACGCAGTATTTT. Translated, it gives CASSQGSVTGNTDTQYF.

The rearrangement uses TRBV7-9 and TRBJ2-5, with D perhaps matching TRBD2 (6 bases). Germline V gene lookup returns CDR1 SEHNR and CDR2 FQNEAQ (reference sequence). The V and J ends lost 5 bases and 1 base respectively, with 14 bases between them. The CDR3 length is 15 residues. For the CDR3, the DNA is TGTGCCAGCAGCATGCGCGGAGGGCGCCAAGAGACCCAGTACTTC. It is translated as CASSMRGGRQETQYF. Combining the CDR3 with reference TRBV7-9 and TRBJ2-5 gives the whole variable domain DTGVSQNPRHKITKRGQNVTFRCDPISEHNRLYWYRQTLGQGPEFLTYFQNEAQLEKSRLLSDRFSAERPKGSFSTLEIQRTEQGDSAMYLCASSMRGGRQETQYFGPGTRLLVL.

This chain joins TRBV18 and TRBJ2-7; maybe TRBD2 (6 bases). CDR3 length equals 17 residues. From germline, CDR1 is KGHSH and CDR2 LQKENI. V was trimmed by 1 base and J by 8 bases, leaving 24 bases between them. CDR3 loop: CASSPQEVGGTYTKQYF. Written as DNA, the CDR3 is TGTGCCAGCTCACCACAGGAAGTGGGGGGAACCTATACGAAGCAGTACTTC.

The gene calls are TRBV5-3 and TRBJ1-2; D remains unclear. TRBV5-3 is an ORF for which the function is uncertain. Trimming removed 0 bases at V and 8 bases at J, with 14 bases between. The CDR3 spans 14 residues. Here the CDR3 reads CARSLGRLRPGYTF. The DNA for the CDR3 is TGTGCCAGAAGCTTGGGGCGACTCCGACCGGGCTACACCTTC.